Following are 23 T cell receptor beta chains from one sample sequenced in a study of regulatory T cells in long-lasting Graves disease. The time point: newly diagnosed GD, antithyroid drugs for less than 3 months. Following extraction of RNA from PBMCs, that RNA was used to make the TCR library. Investigators prepared the TCR beta libraries by applying iRepertoire HTBI primers and Arm-PCR of CDR3 regions. MiXCR was run by TCRdb on the multiplex PCR reads, yielding one entry per CDR3 protein. The repertoire holds a few hundred thousand distinct CDR3 sequences, approximately 16% seen once, with about 8.3% in the top ten. This sample also belongs to another study, concerning T cells in Graves' hyperthyroidism and ophthalmopathy.

The specimen was peripheral blood mononuclear cells (PBMCs), collected at new diagnosis, from a patient treated with antithyroid drugs. The receptors stem from a middle-aged woman with Graves disease.

This clonotype was found many times. V usage is TRBV29-1 and J usage is TRBJ1-1; 9 nucleotides line up with TRBD1. The length of the CDR3 is 12 residues. Germline V gene sequence: CDR1 SQVTM, CDR2 ANQGSEA. Trimming took 4 bases from V and 6 from J; bases not matched to a gene: 3. The CDR3, as DNA: TGCAGCGTTGGACAGGGGGTTGCTGAAGCTTTCTTT. It yields the protein CSVGQGVAEAFF.

This chain uses TRBV9 with TRBJ2-1; D unresolved. This CDR3 comprises 13 residues. CDR1 is SGDLS and CDR2 is YYNGEE in the germline V gene. V shed 5 bases and J shed 4 bases, with 10 bases lying between them. This CDR3 reads CASSVEWYNEQFF. The CDR3 DNA is TGTGCCAGCAGTGTTGAGTGGTACAATGAGCAGTTCTTC.

This clonotype was seen many times. This chain links TRBV11-2 with TRBJ2-7; possible D gene TRBD1, 6 bases. The ends were cut back, 5 bases at V and 4 bases at J, with 15 bases in the middle. Germline lookup yields CDR1 SGHAT and CDR2 FQNNGV. The CDR3 is made up of 14 amino acids. CDR3 DNA sequence: TGTGCCAGCAGCCCCCTAACAGGGCTATACGAGCAGTACTTC. This sequence encodes CASSPLTGLYEQYF.

There are many counts of this clonotype. V is TRBV6-2 or TRBV6-3 and J is TRBJ2-7; 7 positions match TRBD1. Looked up from germline, CDR1 is MNHEY and CDR2 is SVGEGT. The trim removed 2 bases at V and 4 bases at J, leaving 2 bases unmatched. The CDR3 runs 13 residues. The CDR3 nucleotides read TGTGCCAGCAGTTACGGGACAGATTACGAGCAGTACTTC. This codes for CASSYGTDYEQYF.

Many counts were recorded for this clonotype. The chain combines TRBV2 with TRBJ1-2, with D unresolved. CDR1 and CDR2 (germline): SNHLY, FYNNEI. V lost 4 bases to trimming and J lost 7 bases, with 7 bases between them. The CDR3 loop spans 11 amino acids. The DNA of the CDR3 is TGTGCCAGCAGTGTTGGGTTTGGCTACACCTTC. Its translation: CASSVGFGYTF.

The table lists this clonotype with a few counts. This sequence joins TRBV12-3 or TRBV12-4 and TRBJ2-3, with 8 positions matching TRBD2. The trim removed 3 bases at V and 7 bases at J, leaving 15 bases unmatched. This CDR3 region has 17 residues. The CDR3 region is CASSFRRTLAEGYTQYF. CDR3 DNA: TGTGCCAGCAGTTTTAGGCGGACACTAGCGGAGGGGTATACGCAGTATTTT.

This clonotype was counted ten times or more. This sequence joins TRBV30 and TRBJ1-4, with D tentatively TRBD1 (5 bases). This CDR3 is built from 15 residues. CDR1 GTSNPN and CDR2 SVGIG come from the germline V gene (reference sequence). V was trimmed by 3 bases and J by 8 bases, leaving 19 bases between them. CDR3 residues: CAWRDHARDGEKLFF. CDR3 DNA sequence: TGTGCCTGGAGAGACCACGCCAGGGACGGCGAAAAACTGTTTTTT.

As DNA, the CDR3 is TGCAGTGCCAAACACTCTGGGGCCAACGTCCTGACTTTC. Amino acids: CSAKHSGANVLTF. The J gene is TRBJ2-6, the V gene TRBV20-1, with no clear D. The CDR3 consists of 13 residues. Between the trimmed V and J ends, which lost 6 bases and 0 bases, there was a span of 6 bases. Germline loops: CDR1 DFQATT, CDR2 SNEGSKA (reference sequence).

This clonotype was recorded many times. This rearrangement joins TRBV5-1 to TRBJ2-1, with D tentatively TRBD1 (6 bases). Deletions cut 4 bases from V and 4 bases from J, with 18 bases between. CDR3 length equals 16 residues. The germline V gene has CDR1 SGHRS and CDR2 YFSETQ. Here the CDR3 reads CASSVGRGIGYNEQFF. The DNA for the CDR3 is TGCGCCAGCAGCGTTGGCAGGGGTATTGGGTACAATGAGCAGTTCTTC.

There are many counts of this clonotype. The J gene is TRBJ1-4, the V gene TRBV20-1, with D uncertain. This CDR3 has 19 amino acids. The V end lost 0 bases, the J end lost 1 base, and 21 bases lay between the germline ends. CDR1 is DFQATT, CDR2 SNEGSKA, per germline (reference sequence). The CDR3 coding sequence is TGCAGTGCTAGAGATTTGGACCCCATACTAACATTAACTAATGAAAAACTGTTTTTT. Its translation is CSARDLDPILTLTNEKLFF.

This clonotype was counted ten times or more. The rearrangement links TRBV9 to TRBJ1-3; 7 positions match TRBD1. J lost 2 bases, V lost 4 bases, and 9 bases had no gene match. The germline CDR1 and CDR2 sequences are SGDLS and YYNGEE. The CDR3 sequence is 16 residues long. The chain's CDR3 is CASSPTGIDTGNTIYF. In nucleotides, the CDR3 is TGTGCCAGCAGCCCGACAGGGATTGATACTGGAAACACCATATATTTT.

The chain has TRBV11-3 and TRBJ2-2; the match to TRBD2 covers 7 bases. Germline trimming cut 5 bases from V and 0 bases from J; bases unmatched to any gene: 15. Germline values: CDR1 SGHNT, CDR2 YENEEA. The CDR3 has 19 residues. The CDR3 nucleotides read TGTGCCAGCAGCCCACGCCCGGGACTACAACTCTCGAACACCGGGGAGCTGTTTTTT. It yields the protein CASSPRPGLQLSNTGELFF.

The chain is built from TRBV5-5 and TRBJ2-3; perhaps D is TRBD1 or TRBD2 (6 bases each). Trimming left V 0 bases short and J 5 bases short, with 13 bases between. Germline V gene sequence: CDR1 SGHKS, CDR2 YYEKEE (reference sequence). This CDR3 comprises 15 residues. In DNA, the CDR3 is TGTGCCAGCAGCTTGGTCGGGGGCGAGGAAGATACGCAGTATTTT. This encodes CASSLVGGEEDTQYF. Drawing the rest from reference TRBV5-5 and TRBJ2-3, the complete variable domain is DAGVTQSPTHLIKTRGQQVTLRCSPISGHKSVSWYQQVLGQGPQFIFQYYEKEERGRGNFPDRFSARQFPNYSSELNVNALLLGDSALYLCASSLVGGEEDTQYFGPGTRLTVL.

This clonotype was recorded many times. One end of the junction fails to match germline, which may point to a read error. The chain couples TRBV20-1 to TRBJ2-1, with 10 bases identical to TRBD2. The germline V gene encodes CDR1 DFQATT and CDR2 SNEGSKA (reference sequence). The CDR3 spans 15 residues. The CDR3 spells CNASPSSSGRFEQFF. CDR3 coding DNA: TGCAATGCTAGCCCCTCGAGTAGCGGGAGGTTTGAGCAGTTCTTC.

This clonotype occurred many times. The V call is TRBV9, the J call TRBJ1-1, with unresolved D. The CDR3 runs 15 residues. In germline, CDR1 is SGDLS, CDR2 YYNGEE. The V end lost 7 bases, the J end lost 0 bases, and 16 bases lay between the germline ends. The CDR3 DNA reads TGTGCCAGCGCCCGTACATTCCACATGAACACTGAAGCTTTCTTT. As protein: CASARTFHMNTEAFF.

Many counts were recorded for this clonotype. This sequence joins TRBV28 and TRBJ2-7, with 10 bases fitting TRBD2. Germline trimming cut 2 bases from V and 6 bases from J; bases unmatched to any gene: 7. Germline V gene data show CDR1 as MDHEN and CDR2 as SYDVKM. This CDR3 contains 15 residues. The CDR3 loop reads CASSLGLAGDFEQYF. CDR3 nucleotide sequence: TGTGCCAGCAGTTTAGGGCTAGCGGGAGACTTCGAGCAGTACTTC.

The chain links TRBV4-1 to TRBJ2-7; 8 nucleotides match TRBD2. The CDR3 length is 15 residues. With 0 bases clipped from V and 3 bases from J, the junction kept 4 bases outside the gene matches. Germline CDR1 and CDR2: MGHRA and YSYEKL. The CDR3 bases are TGCGCCAGCAGCCAAGATGGAGCGGGAGACTACGAGCAGTACTTC. It yields the protein CASSQDGAGDYEQYF.

This clonotype has ten or more counts. The V call is TRBV19, the J call TRBJ2-2; D is ambiguous. The V gene's germline CDR1 is LNHDA and CDR2 SQIVND (reference sequence). The CDR3 loop spans 14 amino acids. V was pared by 2 bases and J by 0 bases, with 4 bases between. CDR3 sequence reads: CASSISPNTGELFF. CDR3 nucleotide sequence: TGTGCCAGTAGTATAAGCCCGAACACCGGGGAGCTGTTTTTT.

This clonotype was found a few times. This chain links TRBV28 with TRBJ1-1; no firm D call. V dropped 4 bases and J dropped 0 bases, with 9 bases sitting between them. The CDR3 covers 14 residues. Germline loops: CDR1 MDHEN, CDR2 SYDVKM. For the CDR3, the DNA is TGTGCCAGCAGTTCGGACGGAATGAACACTGAAGCTTTCTTT. Amino acid sequence: CASSSDGMNTEAFF.

This clonotype came up many times. The chain recombines TRBV2 with TRBJ1-6; 7 positions agree with TRBD1. Germline trimming cut 6 bases from V and 11 bases from J; bases unmatched to any gene: 13. Germline V lookup: CDR1 SNHLY, CDR2 FYNNEI. The CDR3 totals 15 residues. CDR3 in DNA: TGTGCCAGCAGAGTACAGACAGGGCCGTCGGCACCCCTCCACTTT. This translates into CASRVQTGPSAPLHF.

The chain links TRBV30 to TRBJ2-6, with TRBD1 matching over 9 bases. This CDR3 has 16 residues. Trimming removed 5 bases from V and 0 bases from J; junction bases left unmatched: 5. The germline CDR1 and CDR2 sequences are GTSNPN and SVGIG (reference sequence). The CDR3 loop is CAWGGQGVSGANVLTF. CDR3 coding DNA: TGTGCCTGGGGGGGACAGGGAGTCTCTGGGGCCAACGTCCTGACTTTC. Variable domain in full (rest from reference TRBV30 and TRBJ2-6): SQTIHQWPATLVQPVGSPLSLECTVEGTSNPNLYWYRQAAGRGLQLLFYSVGIGQISSEVPQNLSASRPQDRQFILSSKKLLLSDSGFYLCAWGGQGVSGANVLTFGAGSRLTVL.

This clonotype was recorded once. The rearrangement uses TRBV20-1 and TRBJ2-1; the match to TRBD2 covers 7 bases. The CDR3 totals 13 residues. Losses at the gene ends were 7 bases for V and 10 bases for J; bases not matched to a gene: 13. Germline CDR1 DFQATT, CDR2 SNEGSKA (reference sequence). The CDR3: CSVGLETAWEQFF. CDR3 bases: TGCAGTGTCGGACTAGAGACAGCCTGGGAGCAGTTCTTC.

The gene calls are TRBV3-1 and TRBJ2-2; no definite D call. The germline CDR1 and CDR2 sequences are LGHDT and YNNKEL (reference sequence). This CDR3 comprises 13 residues. Trimming shortened V by 2 bases and J by 6 bases, and 7 bases separated the two germline ends. CDR3 amino acids: CASSQLGAGELFF. The CDR3 region has the DNA TGTGCCAGCAGCCAACTAGGAGCCGGGGAGCTGTTTTTT.